This TCR beta chain was identified in a study of graft-versus-host responses after intestinal transplantation. About the research overall: Transplants given to recipients were multivisceral, liver-intestinal, or isolated intestinal. Regarding the study as a whole: Allograft clonal ratios (graft-versus-host to host-versus-graft) were high in patients who had graft-donor T cell macrochimerism. Association was observed between peak circulating GvH clone levels and early post-transplant HvG declines. Investigators detected GvH clones in recipient marrow, with some emerging earlier in ileum or blood.

The table came from immunoSEQ multiplex PCR; TCRdb's copy has only in-frame clones and leaves some out. Here the sample spans 90,000 to 150,000 clones, approximately 95% being singletons. Regarding this clone: Its antigen is still unknown.

The sequence was collected from a human donor who received an intestinal transplant. The sample consisted of unstimulated CD8+ T cells sorted from spleen or lymph node cells, taken before intestinal transplant.

The CDR3 region is CASSQGVEAFF. The CDR3 nucleotides read TGCGCCAGCAGCCAGGGGGTAGAAGCTTTCTTT. The V call is TRBV4-1, the J call TRBJ1-1; maybe TRBD1 (5 bases). CDR1 and CDR2 (germline): MGHRA, YSYEKL. There are 11 residues in the CDR3. The ends were cut back, 3 bases at V and 8 bases at J, with 7 bases in the middle.